The 29 T cell receptor beta chains reported below all come from one sample, sequenced in a study of T cell repertoires in cytomegalovirus infection. Using its own MiXCR run on the reads, TCRdb lists one record per CDR3 protein. The sample records about 530,000 distinct CDR3 sequences, 26% being singletons. Sequencing was performed on PBMCs. The receptors stem from a human donor in good health (CMV status not recorded). Some clones in this sample may be carry-over from other donors' samples.

The chain carries TRBV5-1 and TRBJ2-1; the D call may be TRBD1 or TRBD2 (5 bases each). The CDR3 has 12 residues. V shed 3 bases and J shed 8 bases, with 9 bases lying between them. Germline-derived CDR1 and CDR2 are SGHRS and YFSETQ. DNA for the CDR3: TGCGCCAGCAGCTGGGACGCCGATGAGCAGTTCTTC. This codes for CASSWDADEQFF. The whole variable domain, remainder taken from reference TRBV5-1 and TRBJ2-1, is KAGVTQTPRYLIKTRGQQVTLSCSPISGHRSVSWYQQTPGQGLQFLFEYFSETQRNKGNFPGRFSGRQFSNSRSEMNVSTLELGDSALYLCASSWDADEQFFGPGTRLTVL.

In its sample, this clonotype was seen a few times. The rearrangement uses TRBV6-5 and TRBJ1-4; no reliable D call. Germline lookup yields CDR1 MNHEY and CDR2 SVGAGI. The germline V and J ends were trimmed by 2 bases and 6 bases, with 7 bases remaining between them. The CDR3 extends over 13 amino acids. CDR3 loop: CASSYGRDEKLFF. The CDR3, as DNA: TGTGCCAGCAGTTACGGACGCGATGAAAAACTGTTTTTT.

The chain joins TRBV29-1 to TRBJ2-3; TRBD2 might be the D (5 bases). V dropped 1 base and J dropped 0 bases, with 11 bases sitting between them. There are 15 residues in the CDR3. CDR1 and CDR2 from the germline V gene are SQVTM and ANQGSEA. The DNA of the CDR3 is TGCAGCGTTGAAGTTCCGGGAAGGAGCACAGATACGCAGTATTTT. Amino acids: CSVEVPGRSTDTQYF.

This clonotype came up a few times. This rearrangement joins TRBV12-3 or TRBV12-4 to TRBJ1-2; TRBD1 might be the D (5 bases). Deletions cut 2 bases from V and 4 bases from J, with 11 bases between. There are 14 residues in the CDR3. CDR3 DNA: TGTGCCAGCAGTTTACCAGGGATGAGCTATGGCTACACCTTC. Its protein product is CASSLPGMSYGYTF.

The count of this clonotype is one. The chain carries TRBV20-1 and TRBJ2-4, with no clear D. CDR1 DFQATT and CDR2 SNEGSKA come from the germline V gene (reference sequence). The CDR3 is made up of 13 amino acids. V gave up 5 bases and J gave up 2 bases, with 10 bases separating them. CDR3 amino acids: CSAPDISKNIQYF. In DNA, the CDR3 is TGCAGTGCTCCCGACATTTCCAAAAACATTCAGTACTTC.

In its sample, this clonotype was seen many times. V gene TRBV7-6 combines with J gene TRBJ2-2, with 7 bases lining up with TRBD2. This CDR3 has 16 amino acids. Germline V gives CDR1 SGHVS, CDR2 FNYEAQ. The V gene end was trimmed by 0 bases and the J gene end by 6 bases; junction bases not matched to a gene: 7. DNA for the CDR3: TGTGCCAGCAGCTTAGCGCGCCTAGCGGTCGCCGGGGAGCTGTTTTTT. Its protein is CASSLARLAVAGELFF.

Many counts were recorded for this clonotype. The V gene is TRBV7-9, the J gene TRBJ1-4; 7 positions match TRBD1. J gave up 0 bases and V 5 bases, and 6 bases lay outside the gene matches. Germline CDR1 and CDR2: SEHNR and FQNEAQ (reference sequence). The CDR3 contains 16 residues. CDR3 sequence reads: CASSTPGQPTNEKLFF. The CDR3 DNA follows: TGTGCCAGCAGCACCCCGGGACAGCCAACTAATGAAAAACTGTTTTTT.

The rearrangement links TRBV4-2 to TRBJ2-5; D unresolved. V lost 3 bases, J lost 7 bases, and 12 bases lay in between. Germline V gene lookup returns CDR1 LGHNA and CDR2 YNFKEQ. The CDR3 is 13 residues long. In DNA, the CDR3 is TGTGCCAGCAGCCAGGACCTTTTAGGGACCCAGTACTTC. The encoded protein is CASSQDLLGTQYF.

The gene calls are TRBV19 and TRBJ1-2; the match to TRBD1 covers 9 bases. This CDR3 is 14 amino acids long. V was pared by 4 bases and J by 8 bases, with 8 bases of the junction left unmatched. CDR1 is LNHDA and CDR2 is SQIVND in the germline V gene (reference sequence). The CDR3 region is CASSTLGTGSGYTF. The CDR3 DNA reads TGTGCCAGTAGTACCCTCGGGACAGGGTCCGGCTACACCTTC.

This clonotype was recorded many times. CDR3 sequence (DNA): TGTGCCAGCAGCTGGCTGCGGTCGGCCTACAATGAGCAGTTCTTC. This sequence encodes CASSWLRSAYNEQFF. The chain is built from TRBV11-3 and TRBJ2-1; no definite D call. V lost 4 bases and J 2 bases, leaving 12 bases between the germline ends. This CDR3 is built from 15 residues. Germline CDR1 SGHNT, CDR2 YENEEA.

The V and J genes are TRBV7-2 and TRBJ2-1, with D maybe TRBD2 (7 bases). The germline gives CDR1 SGHTA, CDR2 FQGNSA. The CDR3 runs 19 residues. V lost 8 bases, J lost 5 bases, and 31 bases lay in between. The CDR3 nucleotides read TGTGCCAGCGCGAGGGGGGGGGGGGACGGGGGGCGTAAGGACAATGAGCAGTTCTTC. It codes for CASARGGGDGGRKDNEQFF.

This clonotype was observed a handful of times. V is TRBV12-3 or TRBV12-4 and J is TRBJ1-1; 9 bases are shared with TRBD1. CDR3 length equals 16 residues. V shed 4 bases, J shed 0 bases, and the junction held 6 bases outside the gene matches. This CDR3 reads CASSWTGVSLNTEAFF. The DNA of the CDR3 is TGTGCCAGCAGTTGGACAGGGGTTTCCCTGAACACTGAAGCTTTCTTT.

The sample holds a few counts of this clonotype. The chain combines TRBV13 with TRBJ2-5; 8 bases are a match to TRBD2. Trimming at V came to 5 bases and at J to 5 bases, leaving 13 bases not matched to a gene. The CDR3 extends over 16 amino acids. CDR1 is PRHDT, CDR2 FYEKMQ, per germline (reference sequence). In nucleotides, the CDR3 is TGTGCCAGCAGCCACCGGACCCTCGCGGGGGGCGAGACCCAGTACTTC. It is translated as CASSHRTLAGGETQYF.

This clonotype was detected a few times. The gene calls are TRBV2 and TRBJ2-3; 10 bases map to TRBD2. Germline-derived CDR1 and CDR2 are SNHLY and FYNNEI. This CDR3 is built from 17 residues. V shed 2 bases and J 3 bases; nucleotides not matched to a gene: 8. In nucleotides, the CDR3 is TGTGCCAGCAGTGAAACAGCGGGAGGGCCAGAGACAGATACGCAGTATTTT. This encodes CASSETAGGPETDTQYF.

The chain couples TRBV7-8 to TRBJ2-1, with D perhaps TRBD2 (6 bases). In germline, CDR1 is SGHVS, CDR2 FQNEAQ. This CDR3 contains 14 residues. V lost 8 bases to trimming and J lost 4 bases, with 15 bases between them. In DNA, the CDR3 is TGTGCCAGCGGAGGGAGGTTTAGGTACAATGAGCAGTTCTTC. It codes for CASGGRFRYNEQFF.

This clonotype was seen a single time. A read error may be the cause here, since a much bigger clone is one base away. V gene TRBV7-2 combines with J gene TRBJ1-4, with D perhaps matching TRBD1 (5 bases). Germline lookup yields CDR1 SGHTA and CDR2 FQGNSA. This CDR3 contains 12 residues. The CDR3 region is CASSRWGEKLIF. As DNA, the CDR3 is TGTGCCAGCAGCAGGTGGGGGGAAAAACTGATTTTT. The variable domain in full, completed from reference TRBV7-2 and TRBJ1-4, reads GAGVSQSPSNKVTEKGKDVELRCDPISGHTALYWYRQSLGQGLEFLIYFQGNSAPDKSGLPSDRFSAERTGGSVSTLTIQRTQQEDSAVYLCASSRWGEKLIFGSGTQLSVL.

The sample holds many counts of this clonotype. The chain uses TRBV7-3 and TRBJ2-2, with 7 bases lining up with TRBD1. The V gene's germline CDR1 is SGHTA and CDR2 FQGTGA. CDR3 length: 14 amino acids. V shed 1 base and J 7 bases; nucleotides not matched to a gene: 3. CDR3 sequence: CASSLNRDSGELFF. The CDR3 region has the DNA TGTGCCAGCAGCTTAAACAGGGACAGCGGGGAGCTGTTTTTT.

This clonotype came up a few times. This sequence joins TRBV4-1 and TRBJ1-6; no clear D gene. V was shortened by 1 base and J by 10 bases, with 14 bases between the two germline ends. The germline gives CDR1 MGHRA, CDR2 YSYEKL. This CDR3 region has 15 residues. The chain's CDR3 is CASSQGEGSKSPLHF. The CDR3 nucleotides read TGCGCCAGCAGCCAAGGAGAGGGCTCAAAATCACCCCTCCACTTT.

The chain employs TRBV7-9 and TRBJ2-5, with D possibly matching TRBD1 (6 bases). Trimming removed 5 bases at V and 1 base at J, with 17 bases between. CDR3 length: 16 amino acids. Germline CDR1 and CDR2: SEHNR and FQNEAQ (reference sequence). As DNA, the CDR3 is TGTGCCAGCAGCCGAGGGACACTTTTAAGCCAAGAGACCCAGTACTTC. Translated: CASSRGTLLSQETQYF.

The chain has TRBV28 and TRBJ1-1; 7 bases align to TRBD1. Germline CDR1 reads MDHEN; CDR2 reads SYDVKM. V lost 11 bases and J lost 3; bases outside the gene matches: 18. The CDR3 contains 16 residues. The CDR3 loop is CALTGAGGLGDTEAFF. The CDR3 DNA reads as TGTGCCCTAACCGGGGCAGGGGGTTTGGGAGACACTGAAGCTTTCTTT.

This clonotype was seen only a few times. The chain joins TRBV6-2 or TRBV6-3 to TRBJ2-7; TRBD1 matches 7 bases. V shed 2 bases and J 4 bases; nucleotides not matched to a gene: 8. CDR1 and CDR2 from the germline V gene are MNHEY and SVGEGT. The CDR3 spans 15 residues. In DNA, the CDR3 is TGTGCCAGCAGTTACCCTAGGGGGCGAAAATACGAGCAGTACTTC. Its translation: CASSYPRGRKYEQYF.

This clonotype was recorded many times. The gene calls are TRBV6-2 or TRBV6-3 and TRBJ2-6; D ambiguous. The CDR3 spans 16 residues. From germline, CDR1 is MNHEY and CDR2 SVGEGT. The V end was cut by 8 bases, the J end by 0 bases, with 14 bases between. The CDR3 nucleotides read TGTGCCAGCCGCAACCGGGCTAGCTCTGGGGCCAACGTCCTGACTTTC. It specifies CASRNRASSGANVLTF.

The CDR3 DNA reads as TGTGCCAGCAGCCCCGGATGGGACAGGAGGGGTTATGAGCAGTTCTTC. Translating gives CASSPGWDRRGYEQFF. The rearrangement joins TRBV11-2 to TRBJ2-1, with 8 positions matching TRBD1. This CDR3 has 16 residues. Germline-derived CDR1 and CDR2 are SGHAT and FQNNGV. The J segment lost 8 bases and the V segment lost 5 bases, leaving 14 bases of the junction unmatched.

This clonotype was counted many times. V usage is TRBV7-2 and J usage is TRBJ2-1; the D gene could be TRBD1 or TRBD2 (5 bases each). The CDR3 runs to 15 residues. Trimming pared 6 bases from V and 0 bases from J, leaving 12 bases between. The germline gives CDR1 SGHTA, CDR2 FQGNSA. In nucleotides, the CDR3 is TGTGCCAGCAGGGGGTCAGGGAGCTCCTACAATGAGCAGTTCTTC. This sequence encodes CASRGSGSSYNEQFF.

This clonotype was seen a few times. V gene TRBV7-9 combines with J gene TRBJ2-5, with 7 bases aligning to TRBD2. This CDR3 contains 14 residues. J lost 2 bases, V lost 1 base, and 1 base had no gene match. Germline V gene lookup returns CDR1 SEHNR and CDR2 FQNEAQ (reference sequence). The CDR3 spells CASSLGREQETQYF. The DNA of the CDR3 is TGTGCCAGCAGCTTAGGGCGGGAGCAAGAGACCCAGTACTTC. Combining the CDR3 with reference TRBV7-9 and TRBJ2-5 gives the whole variable domain DTGVSQNPRHKITKRGQNVTFRCDPISEHNRLYWYRQTLGQGPEFLTYFQNEAQLEKSRLLSDRFSAERPKGSFSTLEIQRTEQGDSAMYLCASSLGREQETQYFGPGTRLLVL.

About this clonotype itself: This CDR3 is missing its conserved last phenylalanine or tryptophan, likely due to a read error. No DNA is shown, since the ends of the CDR3 on it are uncertain; the CDR3 is the one TCRdb lists. The V and J genes are TRBV7-2 and TRBJ2-1; TRBD2 reflects the table's D call only, with no check against the DNA. Germline V CDR1 and CDR2: SGHTA, FQGNSA. The CDR3 length is 16 residues, termini included. The CDR3 spells CASSLGGLAGGRGEFS.

This rearrangement joins TRBV13 to TRBJ2-7; TRBD2 agrees at 14 bases. J was trimmed by 1 base and V by 1 base; bases with no gene match: 3. In germline, CDR1 is PRHDT, CDR2 FYEKMQ (reference sequence). The CDR3 spans 17 residues. CDR3 protein: CASSLAGLAGGSYEQYF. The CDR3 DNA reads as TGTGCCAGCAGCTTAGCTGGACTAGCGGGAGGATCCTACGAGCAGTACTTC.

CDR3 in DNA: TGTGCCAGCACCCTAGACAGGGGGAACACCGGGGAGCTGTTTTTT. As protein: CASTLDRGNTGELFF. J is TRBJ2-2 and V is TRBV7-2; 8 nucleotides agree with TRBD1. Per germline, CDR1 SGHTA and CDR2 FQGNSA. This CDR3 spans 15 amino acids. V was clipped by 7 bases and J by 1 base; unmatched bases: 5. Combining the CDR3 with reference TRBV7-2 and TRBJ2-2 gives the whole variable domain GAGVSQSPSNKVTEKGKDVELRCDPISGHTALYWYRQSLGQGLEFLIYFQGNSAPDKSGLPSDRFSAERTGGSVSTLTIQRTQQEDSAVYLCASTLDRGNTGELFFGEGSRLTVL.

The chain has TRBV29-1 and TRBJ1-1; a weak D match, TRBD1 (6 bases). CDR3 length equals 15 residues. Deletions cut 1 base from V and 1 base from J, with 13 bases between. Germline lookup yields CDR1 SQVTM and CDR2 ANQGSEA. The CDR3 DNA reads as TGCAGCGTTGAAGGTGAGGGGGGCAGGAACACTGAAGCTTTCTTT. This encodes CSVEGEGGRNTEAFF.